These T cell receptor beta chains were read from a single sample in a study of regulatory T cells in long-lasting Graves disease. MiXCR was run by TCRdb on the multiplex PCR reads, yielding one entry per CDR3 protein. The sample shows 440,000 or so distinct CDR3 sequences, less than 20% of them seen only once. These data were also reused for a study on T cells in Graves' hyperthyroidism and ophthalmopathy.

This specimen was peripheral blood mononuclear cells (PBMCs), taken at new diagnosis, from a patient treated with antithyroid drugs. The source is a woman in her twenties or thirties with Graves disease. Each CDR3 is given with its conserved first and last residue. Clone size is not always given. Where it is, it says once, few, many or a class for expanded clones.

v_gene	j_gene	abundance	CDR3aa
TRBV20-1	TRBJ1-1	many	CSARRRGQIQNTEAFF
TRBV6-1	TRBJ1-2	NA	CASGSRDKQNYGYTF
TRBV28	TRBJ1-2	many	CASSLSGFWDANYGYTF
TRBV11-2	TRBJ2-1	NA	CASSSGPTAFF
TRBV28	TRBJ2-3	many	CASILRDSTLDTQYF
TRBV14	TRBJ2-5	many	CASSQEISGSFGETQYF
TRBV29-1	TRBJ2-7	NA	CSVEIGAVATYEQYF
TRBV29-1	TRBJ2-7	few	CSVEDLQTGVSYEQYF
TRBV14	TRBJ2-6	many	CASSQYPSGANVLTF
TRBV20-1	TRBJ2-7	many	CSARSWDRGLREQYF
TRBV6-1	TRBJ2-1	many	CASSEGTGARNEQFF
TRBV12-5	TRBJ2-2	NA	CASGFGTSGRGYTGELFF
TRBV6-5	TRBJ2-3	many	CASSYGGQTRRWSDTQYF
TRBV19	TRBJ1-1	many	CASSVDRVNTEAFF
TRBV5-1	TRBJ2-7	few	CASSFNSGDEQYF
TRBV6-1	TRBJ1-1	few	CASSDSGNTEAFF
TRBV12-3/TRBV12-4	TRBJ2-1	many	CASSLALRLAAYNEQFF
TRBV11-2	TRBJ2-7	NA	CASSFLGSGSRSYEQYF
TRBV9	TRBJ2-3	many	CASSVAAHPSTDTQYF
TRBV6-5	TRBJ2-7	many	CASSYPEQYF
TRBV4-1	TRBJ2-7	many	CASSRRENEQYF
TRBV5-8	TRBJ2-7	NA	CASSLMTGTSSFEQYF
TRBV7-9	TRBJ2-3	many	CASSLVSRSGDTQYF
TRBV7-6	TRBJ2-7	NA	CASSLATPGHSYEQYF
TRBV19	TRBJ2-3	once	CASSSLAGRGPDTQYF
TRBV7-8	TRBJ2-5	many	CASSHRTGQETQYF
TRBV9	TRBJ1-6	few	CASTDDFNSPLHF
TRBV5-1	TRBJ2-5	few	CASSYRQIQETQYF
TRBV29-1	TRBJ1-4	NA	CSVASRRTNEKLFF
TRBV5-5	TRBJ2-7	NA	CASSFGTGPYEPYF
TRBV10-3	TRBJ2-7	few	CAISTQGVSYEQYF
TRBV2	TRBJ2-1	many	CASGKTSSYNEQFF
TRBV6-1	TRBJ1-1	NA	CASLLTPSGNREAFF
TRBV7-9	TRBJ1-2	many	CAGTSLDRLYGYTF
TRBV14	TRBJ2-7	many	CASSPYSRSYEQYF
TRBV4-1	TRBJ2-2	NA	CASSHPDGRTGELFF
TRBV30	TRBJ2-3	many	CACPYRGRTDTQYF
TRBV7-3	TRBJ2-7	medium-sized	CASSLKSLQGYEQYF
TRBV5-1	TRBJ2-3	many	CASSLASYSGWGTDTQYF
TRBV19	TRBJ2-3	few	CASSRWGQRGDTQYF
TRBV12-3/TRBV12-4	TRBJ1-1	NA	CASRLGGADTEAFF